The 32 T cell receptor beta chains below all came from one sample that was sequenced in a study of graft-versus-host responses after intestinal transplantation (dated by TCRdb to the early 2020s). Receptors were amplified or captured by the immunoSEQ multiplex PCR assay. In its TCRdb copy, this immuneACCESS table keeps in-frame sequences only and misses some clones. Where compared with another copy, unresolved V genes explain less than half of these, and the others have no known cause. Recorded for this sample are roughly 40,000 clones; roughly 90% of them occurred a single time. The top ten hold approximately 4% of the sample. The source material was PBMCs, sampled 524 days after transplant. The receptor set was obtained from a human patient who received an intestinal transplant, so some T cells may come from the graft donor.

The rearrangement joins TRBV15 to TRBJ2-5; D tentatively reads TRBD1 or TRBD2 (6 bases each). The end of the DNA fits TRBJ2-7 better, so the J call may be wrong. CDR1 is LNHNV and CDR2 is YYDKDF in the germline V gene (reference sequence). CDR3 length equals 15 residues. CDR3 nucleotide sequence: TGTGCCACCAGCAGAGGCCTGGGGGGCGACCACGAGCAGTACTTC. It translates to CATSRGLGGDHEQYF.

The V call is TRBV28, the J call TRBJ1-2, with D uncertain. V was cut by 3 bases and J by 5 bases, with 7 bases left in between. This CDR3 region has 12 residues. Germline CDR1 reads MDHEN; CDR2 reads SYDVKM. In nucleotides, the CDR3 is TGTGCCAGCAGTTTCGGATGGTATGGCTACACCTTC. Translated: CASSFGWYGYTF.

The rearrangement uses TRBV19 and TRBJ2-7, with D perhaps being TRBD1 or TRBD2 (5 bases each). V was trimmed by 4 bases and J by 0 bases, leaving 10 bases between them. The CDR3 has 14 residues. Germline V gene data show CDR1 as LNHDA and CDR2 as SQIVND (reference sequence). The CDR3 loop reads CASSTQGASYEQYF. CDR3 nucleotide sequence: TGTGCCAGTAGTACCCAGGGAGCCTCCTACGAGCAGTACTTC.

This clone was seen once. The sample carries other DNA sequences with the same CDR3. This chain links TRBV19 with TRBJ2-5; 10 positions agree with TRBD2. Per germline, CDR1 LNHDA and CDR2 SQIVND (reference sequence). V was pared by 5 bases and J by 5 bases, with 5 bases of the junction left unmatched. The length of the CDR3 is 14 residues. CDR3 DNA: TGTGCCAGTAGTCCCCTAGCGGGAGTGGAGACCCAGTACTTC. Translating it yields CASSPLAGVETQYF.

This chain connects TRBV19 to TRBJ2-1, with 7 nucleotides matching TRBD1. Germline V CDR1 and CDR2: LNHDA, SQIVND (reference sequence). The CDR3 runs 15 residues. The V and J ends lost 3 bases and 4 bases, in that order; junction bases with no gene match: 6. The CDR3 is CASSIVRGIYNEQFF. DNA for the CDR3: TGTGCCAGTAGTATTGTCAGGGGGATTTACAATGAGCAGTTCTTC.

V gene TRBV4-3 combines with J gene TRBJ1-2; the match to TRBD1 covers 8 bases. The CDR3 covers 14 residues. Trimming at V came to 4 bases and at J to 8 bases, leaving 9 bases not matched to a gene. Germline V lookup: CDR1 LGHNA, CDR2 YSLEER. The CDR3 protein is CASSPSQGARGYTF. DNA for the CDR3: TGCGCCAGCAGCCCCTCCCAGGGGGCGCGGGGCTACACCTTC.

This chain uses TRBV19 with TRBJ2-4, with D possibly TRBD1 on 6 matching bases. Germline CDR1 LNHDA, CDR2 SQIVND (reference sequence). The CDR3 has 15 residues. V lost 2 bases, J lost 6 bases, and 14 bases lay in between. The CDR3: CASSILSQGPNIQYF. The CDR3 coding sequence is TGTGCCAGTAGTATACTTTCACAGGGACCAAACATTCAGTACTTC.

V is TRBV2 and J is TRBJ1-4; D call uncertain. The CDR3 loop spans 12 amino acids. The V end lost 9 bases, the J end lost 3 bases, and 8 bases lay between the germline ends. Germline V gives CDR1 SNHLY, CDR2 FYNNEI. The CDR3 nucleotides read TGTGCCAGTGGCGGATCTAATGAAAAACTGTTTTTT. Translating gives CASGGSNEKLFF.

The chain has TRBV2 and TRBJ2-3, with D unclear. The ends were cut back, 5 bases at V and 10 bases at J, with 13 bases in the middle. The CDR3 runs 12 residues. Germline V lookup: CDR1 SNHLY, CDR2 FYNNEI. In DNA form, the CDR3 reads TGTGCCAGCAGTCCCCATCGATCGGCGCAGTATTTT. It yields the protein CASSPHRSAQYF.

This chain joins TRBV9 and TRBJ2-1; D not certain. Trimming removed 1 base at V and 7 bases at J, with 12 bases between. This CDR3 spans 14 amino acids. Germline values: CDR1 SGDLS, CDR2 YYNGEE. The CDR3 spells CASSVQDSRNEQFF. Here the CDR3 DNA reads TGTGCCAGCAGCGTACAGGATAGTCGGAATGAGCAGTTCTTC. Full variable domain (rest looked up from reference TRBV9 and TRBJ2-1): DSGVTQTPKHLITATGQRVTLRCSPRSGDLSVYWYQQSLDQGLQFLIQYYNGEERAKGNILERFSAQQFPDLHSELNLSSLELGDSALYFCASSVQDSRNEQFFGPGTRLTVL.

The CDR3 DNA is TGTGCCAGCAGTCCAAGTGGCACAAGGGACACCATATATTTT. It is translated as CASSPSGTRDTIYF. The V and J genes are TRBV28 and TRBJ1-3, with unresolved D. V was trimmed by 5 bases and J by 8 bases, leaving 16 bases between them. Germline assignment: CDR1 MDHEN and CDR2 SYDVKM. This CDR3 is built from 14 residues.

This clone was recorded once. The chain carries TRBV28 and TRBJ2-7, with TRBD2 matching 7 bases. The CDR3 consists of 14 residues. The V gene end was trimmed by 2 bases and the J gene end by 4 bases; junction bases not matched to a gene: 5. Germline loops: CDR1 MDHEN, CDR2 SYDVKM. The CDR3: CASSLSGKRYEQYF. CDR3 bases: TGTGCCAGCAGTTTAAGCGGGAAGAGATACGAGCAGTACTTC.

V usage is TRBV28 and J usage is TRBJ2-2, with 7 nucleotides matching TRBD1. Losses at the gene ends were 5 bases for V and 4 bases for J; bases not matched to a gene: 7. The length of the CDR3 is 15 residues. From germline, CDR1 is MDHEN and CDR2 SYDVKM. CDR3 sequence (DNA): TGTGCCAGCAGTCCACAGGGGTGGGTCACCGGGGAGCTGTTTTTT. It encodes CASSPQGWVTGELFF.

J is TRBJ2-5 and V is TRBV6-1; D uncertain. The CDR3 covers 13 residues. With 4 bases removed from V and 3 bases from J, the gap between germline ends came to 9 bases. Per the germline V gene, CDR1 is MNHNS and CDR2 is SASEGT. The CDR3, as DNA: TGTGCCAGCAGTGGACCCCACAAAGAGACCCAGTACTTC. This sequence encodes CASSGPHKETQYF.

The chain combines TRBV7-3 with TRBJ1-1; 8 bases align to TRBD1. The CDR3 is 17 amino acids. J gave up 2 bases and V 0 bases, and 8 bases lay outside the gene matches. Germline-derived CDR1 and CDR2 are SGHTA and FQGTGA. The CDR3 DNA reads as TGTGCCAGCAGCTTAACAGGGGGCCAGGGGGCAAACACTGAAGCTTTCTTT. Translation gives CASSLTGGQGANTEAFF. Full variable domain (rest looked up from reference TRBV7-3 and TRBJ1-1): GAGVSQTPSNKVTEKGKYVELRCDPISGHTALYWYRQSLGQGPEFLIYFQGTGAADDSGLPNDRFFAVRPEGSVSTLKIQRTERGDSAVYLCASSLTGGQGANTEAFFGQGTRLTVV.

The chain recombines TRBV11-1 with TRBJ2-5; possibly TRBD1 for D (6 bases). The end of the DNA aligns better with TRBJ2-7, so the J call may be wrong. The CDR3 has 16 residues. Germline CDR1 and CDR2: SGHAT and FQDESV (reference sequence). The DNA for the CDR3 is TGTGCCAGCAGCTTAGGGGTCACAGGGCCCTCCTACGAGCAGTACTTC. Translation: CASSLGVTGPSYEQYF.

V gene TRBV27 combines with J gene TRBJ2-7; 9 positions agree with TRBD1. The CDR3 length is 14 residues. Germline CDR1 MNHEY, CDR2 SMNVEV (reference sequence). V was pared by 6 bases and J by 2 bases, with 5 bases of the junction left unmatched. As DNA, the CDR3 is TGTGCCAGCAGGTGGACAGGGGTGGCCTACGAGCAGTACTTC. This translates into CASRWTGVAYEQYF.

The chain uses TRBV28 and TRBJ2-7; D gene ambiguous. V was cut by 2 bases and J by 9 bases, with 17 bases left in between. The CDR3 has 14 residues. Germline CDR1 is MDHEN and CDR2 is SYDVKM. This CDR3 reads CASSLGKTLELQYF. For the CDR3, the DNA is TGTGCCAGCAGTTTAGGGAAAACCCTGGAATTGCAGTACTTC. Looking up the rest from reference TRBV28 and TRBJ2-7 gives the full variable domain: DVKVTQSSRYLVKRTGEKVFLECVQDMDHENMFWYRQDPGLGLRLIYFSYDVKMKEKGDIPEGYSVSREKKERFSLILESASTNQTSMYLCASSLGKTLELQYFGPGTRLTVT.

The J gene is TRBJ1-1, the V gene TRBV19; D remains unclear. Germline loops: CDR1 LNHDA, CDR2 SQIVND (reference sequence). This CDR3 has 14 residues. Trimming cost V 7 bases and J 0 bases, with 12 bases left between them. The CDR3 spells CASNIRQLNTEAFF. CDR3 coding DNA: TGTGCCAGTAATATTAGGCAATTGAACACTGAAGCTTTCTTT.

The genes are TRBV29-1 and TRBJ2-2, with TRBD2 matching over 16 bases. The CDR3 sequence is 16 residues long. Losses at the gene ends were 3 bases for V and 6 bases for J; bases not matched to a gene: 4. Germline CDR1 SQVTM, CDR2 ANQGSEA. As DNA, the CDR3 is TGCAGCGTTGAGGGACTAGCGGGAGGGAAGGCCGGGGAGCTGTTTTTT. It specifies CSVEGLAGGKAGELFF.

To note about this clone: At one boundary the junction diverges from the germline segment, which might be a read error. This sequence joins TRBV27 and TRBJ2-1; no definite D call. The germline V gene encodes CDR1 MNHEY and CDR2 SMNVEV (reference sequence). The length of the CDR3 is 12 residues. DNA for the CDR3: TGTGCCAGCAGTTCGAACTACTATGAGCAGTTCTTC. Protein sequence: CASSSNYYEQFF.

The V call is TRBV4-3, the J call TRBJ1-2; D gene uncertain. CDR1 and CDR2 from the germline V gene are LGHNA and YSLEER. V was trimmed by 4 bases and J by 2 bases, leaving 5 bases between them. The CDR3 covers 12 residues. CDR3 sequence (DNA): TGCGCCAGCAGCCCCGGGAACTATGGCTACACCTTC. Amino acids: CASSPGNYGYTF.

This chain uses TRBV5-6 with TRBJ1-5, with D perhaps TRBD1 (5 bases). CDR3 length equals 15 residues. Germline V gives CDR1 SGHDT, CDR2 YYEEEE. The V gene lost 4 bases and the J gene lost 0 bases, with 11 bases spanning the gap. CDR3 region: CASSPGTNSNQPQHF. The CDR3, as DNA: TGTGCCAGCAGCCCCGGGACCAATAGCAATCAGCCCCAGCATTTT. The variable domain in full, with the rest retrieved from reference TRBV5-6 and TRBJ1-5, is DAGVTQSPTHLIKTRGQQVTLRCSPKSGHDTVSWYQQALGQGPQFIFQYYEEEERQRGNFPDRFSGHQFPNYSSELNVNALLLGDSALYLCASSPGTNSNQPQHFGDGTRLSIL.

This clone was observed once. V gene TRBV4-2 combines with J gene TRBJ2-1; maybe TRBD1 (5 bases). This CDR3 comprises 15 residues. From germline, CDR1 is LGHNA and CDR2 YNFKEQ. The V gene lost 0 bases and the J gene lost 8 bases, with 14 bases spanning the gap. Here the CDR3 DNA reads TGTGCCAGCAGCCAAGAGAGTTACGTAGGGGATGAGCAGTTCTTC. Amino acid sequence: CASSQESYVGDEQFF.

This clone was observed a single time. The chain carries TRBV5-5 and TRBJ1-1, with D hard to call. The germline CDR1 and CDR2 sequences are SGHKS and YYEKEE (reference sequence). The CDR3 contains 14 residues. V dropped 4 bases and J dropped 5 bases, with 15 bases sitting between them. This chain's CDR3 is CASSPSVVWTEAFF. CDR3 coding DNA: TGTGCCAGCAGCCCGTCGGTAGTGTGGACTGAAGCTTTCTTT.

CDR3 residues: CASSLDYDNEQFF. The CDR3 DNA reads TGTGCCAGCAGCTTGGACTATGACAATGAGCAGTTCTTC. The genes are TRBV7-3 and TRBJ2-1, with D perhaps TRBD2 (6 bases). The ends were cut back, 3 bases at V and 5 bases at J, with 8 bases in the middle. Germline CDR1 and CDR2: SGHTA and FQGTGA. The CDR3 sequence is 13 residues long.

This clone was observed a single time. The V and J genes are TRBV11-1 and TRBJ2-1; D remains unclear. V was clipped by 2 bases and J by 5 bases, with 7 bases between them. In germline, CDR1 is SGHAT, CDR2 FQDESV (reference sequence). The CDR3 is made up of 13 amino acids. The CDR3: CASSLSIDNEQFF. The CDR3 DNA is TGTGCCAGCAGCTTAAGTATTGACAATGAGCAGTTCTTC.

The chain couples TRBV30 to TRBJ2-5; D might be TRBD1 (6 bases). The CDR3 loop spans 13 amino acids. Germline V gene data show CDR1 as GTSNPN and CDR2 as SVGIG (reference sequence). Between the trimmed V and J ends, which lost 4 bases and 3 bases, there was a span of 12 bases. CDR3 DNA: TGTGCCTGGAAAGGTAACAGGGAAGAGACCCAGTACTTC. This encodes CAWKGNREETQYF.

The chain links TRBV5-1 to TRBJ2-2; no firm D call. The CDR3 contains 13 residues. V gave up 0 bases and J gave up 4 bases, with 4 bases separating them. CDR1 is SGHRS, CDR2 YFSETQ, per germline. CDR3 nucleotide sequence: TGCGCCAGCAGCTTGGATGCCACCGGGGAGCTGTTTTTT. Its translation is CASSLDATGELFF. Full variable domain (remainder filled in from reference TRBV5-1 and TRBJ2-2): KAGVTQTPRYLIKTRGQQVTLSCSPISGHRSVSWYQQTPGQGLQFLFEYFSETQRNKGNFPGRFSGRQFSNSRSEMNVSTLELGDSALYLCASSLDATGELFFGEGSRLTVL.

CDR3 coding DNA: TGTGCCAGCAGTGAGGTAGGGAAGGAGACCCAGTACTTC. Its translation is CASSEVGKETQYF. This sequence joins TRBV2 and TRBJ2-5; D is uncertain. CDR1 is SNHLY, CDR2 FYNNEI, per germline. This CDR3 spans 13 amino acids. Trimming cost V 3 bases and J 5 bases, with 10 bases left between them.

The count of this clone is one. The chain uses TRBV15 and TRBJ2-1; 7 nucleotides match TRBD2. The V and J ends lost 0 bases and 8 bases, in that order; junction bases with no gene match: 10. Germline CDR1 reads LNHNV; CDR2 reads YYDKDF (reference sequence). This CDR3 contains 16 residues. The CDR3 protein is CATSRDEGLPLDEQFF. CDR3 DNA sequence: TGTGCCACCAGCAGAGATGAGGGACTACCCCTCGATGAGCAGTTCTTC.

The J gene is TRBJ1-4, the V gene TRBV18; D not certain. The CDR3 runs 15 residues. The germline gives CDR1 KGHSH, CDR2 LQKENI. V was clipped by 3 bases and J by 3 bases, with 11 bases between them. In DNA, the CDR3 is TGTGCCAGCTCACCCCGAAGTGCCTCTAATGAAAAACTGTTTTTT. Protein product: CASSPRSASNEKLFF.